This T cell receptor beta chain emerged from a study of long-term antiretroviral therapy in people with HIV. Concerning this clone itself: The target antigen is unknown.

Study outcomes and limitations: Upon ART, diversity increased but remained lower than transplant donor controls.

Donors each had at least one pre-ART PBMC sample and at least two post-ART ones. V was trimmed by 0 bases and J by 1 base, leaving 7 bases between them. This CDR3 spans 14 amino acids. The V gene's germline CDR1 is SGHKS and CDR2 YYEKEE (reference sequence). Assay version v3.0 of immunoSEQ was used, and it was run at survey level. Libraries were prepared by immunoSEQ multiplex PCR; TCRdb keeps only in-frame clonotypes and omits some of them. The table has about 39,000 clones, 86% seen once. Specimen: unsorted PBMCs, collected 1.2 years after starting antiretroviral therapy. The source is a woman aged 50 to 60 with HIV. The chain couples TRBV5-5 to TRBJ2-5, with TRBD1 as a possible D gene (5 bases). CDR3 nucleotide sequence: TGTGCCAGCAGCTTGGGACAGATCCAAGAGACCCAGTACTTC. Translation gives CASSLGQIQETQYF.